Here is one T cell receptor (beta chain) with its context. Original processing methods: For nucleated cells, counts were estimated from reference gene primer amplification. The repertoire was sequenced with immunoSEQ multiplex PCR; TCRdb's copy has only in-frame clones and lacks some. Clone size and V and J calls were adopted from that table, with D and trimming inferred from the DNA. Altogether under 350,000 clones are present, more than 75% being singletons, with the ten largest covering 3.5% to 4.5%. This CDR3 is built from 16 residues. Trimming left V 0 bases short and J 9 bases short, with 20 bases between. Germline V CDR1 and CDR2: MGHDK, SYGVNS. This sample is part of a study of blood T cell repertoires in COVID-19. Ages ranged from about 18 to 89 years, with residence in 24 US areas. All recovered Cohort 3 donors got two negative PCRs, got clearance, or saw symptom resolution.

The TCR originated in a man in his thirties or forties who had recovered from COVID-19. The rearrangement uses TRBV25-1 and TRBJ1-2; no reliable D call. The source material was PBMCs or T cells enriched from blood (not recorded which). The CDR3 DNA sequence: TGTGCCAGCAGTGAATACTATTCGGCGGAAGTAATGAGCTACACCTTC. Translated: CASSEYYSAEVMSYTF.